These 24 T cell receptor beta chains were sequenced from one sample in a study of blood T cell repertoires in COVID-19. This table comes from immunoSEQ multiplex PCR, and its TCRdb copy is limited to in-frame clones, with some not included. The table has a few hundred thousand clones, about 83% seen once. The sample was peripheral blood. The receptors shown here come from a woman aged 45-65 years with acute or convalescent COVID-19.

V and J are TRBV11-2 and TRBJ2-3; TRBD1 matches at 7 bases. CDR1 and CDR2 from the germline V gene are SGHAT and FQNNGV. V lost 2 bases to trimming and J lost 3 bases; unmatched junction nucleotides: 8. This CDR3 has 16 residues. The CDR3 reads CASSLRGAGGTDTQYF. DNA for the CDR3: TGTGCCAGCAGCTTAAGGGGAGCAGGGGGAACAGATACGCAGTATTTT.

The chain combines TRBV28 with TRBJ2-1, with 11 bases aligning to TRBD2. Germline V gene sequence: CDR1 MDHEN, CDR2 SYDVKM. CDR3 size: 16 residues. J gave up 4 bases and V 5 bases, and 7 bases lay outside the gene matches. The CDR3 sequence: CASSPASGGLYNEQFF. The DNA of the CDR3 is TGTGCCAGCAGTCCGGCTAGCGGGGGGCTGTACAATGAGCAGTTCTTC.

The count of this clone is one. This chain connects TRBV7-8 to TRBJ2-5, with no clear D. This CDR3 is built from 14 residues. Germline V gene data show CDR1 as SGHVS and CDR2 as FQNEAQ. V was cut by 1 base and J by 1 base, with 7 bases left in between. DNA of the CDR3: TGTGCCAGCAGCTTAGACAGTCCCCAAGAGACCCAGTACTTC. This codes for CASSLDSPQETQYF.

The chain recombines TRBV28 with TRBJ1-1, with D hard to call. This CDR3 is 14 amino acids long. CDR1 is MDHEN, CDR2 SYDVKM, per germline. V was trimmed by 4 bases and J by 7 bases, leaving 16 bases between them. CDR3 bases: TGTGCCAGCAGTTCCCCGAACCAACCGGGTGAAGCTTTCTTT. Encoded protein: CASSSPNQPGEAFF.

V and J are TRBV7-9 and TRBJ1-2; D is unclear. The CDR3 totals 13 residues. V was trimmed by 0 bases and J by 6 bases, leaving 8 bases between them. Germline CDR1 reads SEHNR; CDR2 reads FQNEAQ (reference sequence). The CDR3 nucleotides are TGTGCCAGCAGCTTAGCGTCGAGAGATGGCTACACCTTC. Translating it yields CASSLASRDGYTF.

This chain uses TRBV30 with TRBJ1-5; TRBD1 aligns across 7 bases. CDR3 length: 13 residues. CDR1 and CDR2 from the germline V gene are GTSNPN and SVGIG (reference sequence). J was trimmed by 6 bases and V by 5 bases; bases with no gene match: 7. Written as DNA, the CDR3 is TGTGCCTGGCGCGACAGGGAAAGTCAGCCCCAGCATTTT. Residues: CAWRDRESQPQHF.

With respect to this clone: This clone may be a read error of a much larger clone one base away. Other DNA sequences in this sample translate to the same CDR3. The V and J genes are TRBV2 and TRBJ1-5; tentatively, D is TRBD1 (6 bases). Germline V gene data show CDR1 as SNHLY and CDR2 as FYNNEI. V lost 4 bases, J lost 3 bases, and 7 bases lay in between. This CDR3 comprises 13 residues. The CDR3 loop reads CASSGQDNQPQHF. In DNA, the CDR3 is TGTGCCAGCAGTGGACAGGACAATCAGCCCCAGCATTTT.

V usage is TRBV5-1 and J usage is TRBJ2-3, with a tentative D call TRBD2 (6 bases). The CDR3 extends over 14 amino acids. Looked up from germline, CDR1 is SGHRS and CDR2 is YFSETQ. V was trimmed by 4 bases and J by 0 bases, leaving 9 bases between them. CDR3 nucleotide sequence: TGCGCCAGCAGCGCGGGACGGAGCACAGATACGCAGTATTTT. This sequence encodes CASSAGRSTDTQYF.

DNA of the CDR3: TGTGCCAGCAGTCCAGGGTACTCTGGGGCCAACGTCCTGACTTTC. This codes for CASSPGYSGANVLTF. The chain employs TRBV6-5 and TRBJ2-6, with a possible D match to TRBD1 (5 bases). Germline-derived CDR1 and CDR2 are MNHEY and SVGAGI. The germline V and J ends were trimmed by 5 bases and 0 bases, with 8 bases remaining between them. There are 15 residues in the CDR3.

CDR3 coding DNA: TGTGCCAGCTCAACCGGGACAGTCTACGAGCAGTACTTC. Translated: CASSTGTVYEQYF. This chain connects TRBV18 to TRBJ2-7; 7 bases align to TRBD1. The V gene end was trimmed by 5 bases and the J gene end by 3 bases; junction bases not matched to a gene: 4. The CDR3 is made up of 13 amino acids. Per germline, CDR1 KGHSH and CDR2 LQKENI. The full variable domain, in which reference TRBV18 and TRBJ2-7 provide the parts outside the CDR3, is NAGVMQNPRHLVRRRGQEARLRCSPMKGHSHVYWYRQLPEEGLKFMVYLQKENIIDESGMPKERFSAEFPKEGPSILRIQQVVRGDSAAYFCASSTGTVYEQYFGPGTRLTVT.

DNA for the CDR3: TGTGCCAGTAGCAGGAACAGGGACAGCGCCTACGAGCAGTACTTC. Amino acids: CASSRNRDSAYEQYF. This chain links TRBV19 with TRBJ2-7, with 7 bases lining up with TRBD1. With 6 bases clipped from V and 2 bases from J, the junction kept 10 bases outside the gene matches. The length of the CDR3 is 15 residues. CDR1 and CDR2 (germline): LNHDA, SQIVND (reference sequence). Full variable domain (remainder filled in from reference TRBV19 and TRBJ2-7): DGGITQSPKYLFRKEGQNVTLSCEQNLNHDAMYWYRQDPGQGLRLIYYSQIVNDFQKGDIAEGYSVSREKKESFPLTVTSAQKNPTAFYLCASSRNRDSAYEQYFGPGTRLTVT.

Many counts were recorded for this clone. This rearrangement joins TRBV2 to TRBJ1-6, with D possibly being TRBD1 (5 bases). The CDR3 is made up of 11 amino acids. Germline V gene data show CDR1 as SNHLY and CDR2 as FYNNEI. The V end lost 4 bases, the J end lost 11 bases, and 6 bases lay between the germline ends. In nucleotides, the CDR3 is TGTGCCAGCAGTGGGGGGGCACCCCTCCACTTT. Protein sequence: CASSGGAPLHF.

The chain joins TRBV28 to TRBJ1-3; possibly TRBD1 for D (6 bases). Between the trimmed V and J ends, which lost 3 bases and 4 bases, there was a span of 19 bases. The CDR3 length is 17 residues. Germline lookup yields CDR1 MDHEN and CDR2 SYDVKM. The chain's CDR3 is CASSFLPRAGVGNTIYF. CDR3 nucleotides: TGTGCCAGCAGTTTTCTCCCTCGGGCAGGGGTCGGAAACACCATATATTTT.

The chain couples TRBV9 to TRBJ1-2, with 8 nucleotides matching TRBD1. J lost 5 bases, V lost 1 base, and 7 bases had no gene match. The CDR3 spans 15 residues. Per the germline V gene, CDR1 is SGDLS and CDR2 is YYNGEE. The DNA for the CDR3 is TGTGCCAGCAGCGTACAACCGGGACAGGTATATGGCTACACCTTC. It encodes CASSVQPGQVYGYTF.

This rearrangement joins TRBV4-2 to TRBJ2-1; 9 positions agree with TRBD2. V trimming: 2 bases; J trimming: 8 bases; junction bases outside the gene matches: 7. The CDR3 loop spans 15 amino acids. The germline gives CDR1 LGHNA, CDR2 YNFKEQ. The CDR3 region is CASSQLAGSMDEQFF. The CDR3 nucleotides are TGTGCCAGCAGCCAACTAGCGGGGTCTATGGATGAGCAGTTCTTC.

This clone was seen a handful of times. J is TRBJ2-1 and V is TRBV9; a possible D gene is TRBD1 (6 bases). V was clipped by 0 bases and J by 4 bases, with 17 bases between them. This CDR3 region has 17 residues. CDR1 is SGDLS, CDR2 YYNGEE, per germline. The CDR3 DNA reads as TGTGCCAGCAGCGTAGGACTCCAGGGGTTGAATTACAATGAGCAGTTCTTC. This sequence encodes CASSVGLQGLNYNEQFF.

This chain joins TRBV11-3 and TRBJ2-1, with a possible D match to TRBD1 (6 bases). CDR1 is SGHNT and CDR2 is YENEEA in the germline V gene. The V and J ends lost 4 bases and 5 bases respectively, with 9 bases between them. This CDR3 comprises 13 residues. CDR3 loop: CASSSHRDNEQFF. For the CDR3, the DNA is TGTGCCAGCAGCTCTCACAGGGACAATGAGCAGTTCTTC. The variable domain in full, with the rest retrieved from reference TRBV11-3 and TRBJ2-1, is EAGVVQSPRYKIIEKKQPVAFWCNPISGHNTLYWYLQNLGQGPELLIRYENEEAVDDSQLPKDRFSAERLKGVDSTLKIQPAELGDSAVYLCASSSHRDNEQFFGPGTRLTVL.

The CDR3 spells CASSLLAGGPYETQYF. CDR3 DNA: TGTGCCAGCAGCTTACTGGCCGGGGGGCCCTACGAGACCCAGTACTTC. The J gene is TRBJ2-5, the V gene TRBV11-2, with D perhaps TRBD2 (7 bases). The CDR3 contains 16 residues. Per germline, CDR1 SGHAT and CDR2 FQNNGV. Trimming cost V 2 bases and J 5 bases, with 18 bases left between them.

The chain uses TRBV10-3 and TRBJ1-5; 7 nucleotides line up with TRBD1. The germline V gene encodes CDR1 ENHRY and CDR2 SYGVKD. The CDR3 has 15 residues. J gave up 3 bases and V 5 bases, and 7 bases lay outside the gene matches. CDR3 sequence reads: CAISSSGTDNQPQHF. The CDR3 region has the DNA TGTGCCATCAGTAGCTCCGGGACAGACAATCAGCCCCAGCATTTT.

The V call is TRBV25-1, the J call TRBJ1-1; 8 bases line up with TRBD1. V shed 3 bases and J 5 bases; nucleotides not matched to a gene: 5. Germline CDR1 MGHDK, CDR2 SYGVNS. The CDR3 loop spans 14 amino acids. The CDR3 spells CASSDYRGITEAFF. The DNA for the CDR3 is TGTGCCAGCAGTGATTACAGGGGGATAACTGAAGCTTTCTTT.

The V call is TRBV18, the J call TRBJ1-1; TRBD1 matches at 8 bases. CDR1 and CDR2 (germline): KGHSH, LQKENI. Trimming removed 5 bases from V and 3 bases from J; junction bases left unmatched: 5. The CDR3 is 14 amino acids. The CDR3 is CASSAYRGDTEAFF. The DNA for the CDR3 is TGTGCCAGCTCAGCGTACAGGGGGGACACTGAAGCTTTCTTT.

This clone was recorded only once. The V call is TRBV5-4, the J call TRBJ1-1; tentatively, D is TRBD1 (6 bases). Trimming removed 4 bases at V and 4 bases at J, with 14 bases between. The V gene's germline CDR1 is SGHNT and CDR2 YYREEE (reference sequence). This CDR3 contains 14 residues. CDR3 amino acids: CASSLSGAGTEAFF. For the CDR3, the DNA is TGTGCCAGCAGCCTCTCAGGGGCAGGCACTGAAGCTTTCTTT.

J is TRBJ2-1 and V is TRBV7-9, with D maybe TRBD1 (6 bases). The CDR3 extends over 12 amino acids. Trimming stripped 1 base from V and 10 bases from J, with 8 bases between. CDR1 is SEHNR and CDR2 is FQNEAQ in the germline V gene (reference sequence). The CDR3 is CASSLGGGEQFF. CDR3 nucleotide sequence: TGTGCCAGCAGCTTAGGAGGGGGAGAGCAGTTCTTC.

This chain joins TRBV5-4 and TRBJ2-6; D perhaps matches TRBD1 (6 bases). Trimming removed 3 bases at V and 1 base at J, with 8 bases between. The CDR3 has 15 residues. Per the germline V gene, CDR1 is SGHNT and CDR2 is YYREEE (reference sequence). The CDR3 region has the DNA TGTGCCAGCAGCTACAGGGTGTCTGGGGCCAACGTCCTGACTTTC. Translated: CASSYRVSGANVLTF. Full variable domain (missing parts from reference TRBV5-4 and TRBJ2-6): ETGVTQSPTHLIKTRGQQVTLRCSSQSGHNTVSWYQQALGQGPQFIFQYYREEENGRGNFPPRFSGLQFPNYSSELNVNALELDDSALYLCASSYRVSGANVLTFGAGSRLTVL.